This entry features one T cell receptor (beta chain) sequence. The data were obtained in a study of control samples from healthy donors and cancer patients. Profiling relied on immunoSEQ multiplex PCR, and the TCRdb table lists in-frame clones only, not all of them. Counted here are 95,000 to 150,000 clones, just over 90% occurring once; the ten biggest clones make up 7.8%. This TCR came from a woman aged 18-29 years in good health. Sample: blood.

CDR3 residues: CASSLGGGPTDTQYF. DNA of the CDR3: TGTGCCAGCAGCTTAGGCGGGGGGCCCACAGATACGCAGTATTTT. The chain employs TRBV7-2 and TRBJ2-3, with 8 bases lining up with TRBD2. This CDR3 region has 15 residues. The trim removed 1 base at V and 2 bases at J, leaving 2 bases unmatched. Germline V gene lookup returns CDR1 SGHTA and CDR2 FQGNSA. Complete variable domain (other parts from reference TRBV7-2 and TRBJ2-3): GAGVSQSPSNKVTEKGKDVELRCDPISGHTALYWYRQSLGQGLEFLIYFQGNSAPDKSGLPSDRFSAERTGGSVSTLTIQRTQQEDSAVYLCASSLGGGPTDTQYFGPGTRLTVL.